A selection of T cell receptor beta chains follows, all from one sample in a study of regulatory T cells in long-lasting Graves disease. TCRdb processed the multiplex PCR reads anew with MiXCR; each CDR3 protein has one entry. Counted here are approximately 470,000 distinct CDR3 sequences, about a sixth occurring once; the ten biggest clones make up about 12%. These records were also assigned to another study, of T cells in Graves' hyperthyroidism and ophthalmopathy.

The source was peripheral blood mononuclear cells (PBMCs), collected at new diagnosis, from a patient treated with antithyroid drugs. These TCRs come from a man in his forties with Graves disease. Both conserved end residues are part of each CDR3. The D gene is left open where the match is weak. Clone size is stated in some rows and not others, as once, few, many or a class when expanded.

NA TRBJ1-3 TRBV5-1 NA TGCGCCAGCAGCTTGGGAGGCAGATCCTCTGGAAACACCATATATTTT CASSLGGRSSGNTIYF
TRBD2 TRBJ2-1 TRBV6-1 many TGTGCCAGCAGCAGCGGGAGGGCCGTGTATGAGCAGTTCTTC CASSSGRAVYEQFF
TRBD2 TRBJ2-1 TRBV28 many TGTGCCAGCAACTACCCCCTTGGGCGGGAGGGCGTTATGAATGAGCAGTTCTTC CASNYPLGREGVMNEQFF
NA TRBJ2-7 TRBV28 many TGTGCCAGCAGCTCACAGGGTTCCTACGAGCAGTACTTC CASSSQGSYEQYF
TRBD2 TRBJ2-7 TRBV6-1 NA TGTGCCGCGGGTCTAGCGGGAGGGGGATCCTACGAGCAGTACTTC CAAGLAGGGSYEQYF
TRBD1 TRBJ2-1 TRBV27 many TGTGCCAGCAGCCTCCGGGACAGGGCTGGCCATGAGCAGTTCTTC CASSLRDRAGHEQFF
NA TRBJ2-7 TRBV20-1 many TGCAGTGCTACCAAGGGTAGCTCCTACGAGCAGTACTTC CSATKGSSYEQYF
NA TRBJ2-7 TRBV2 many TGTGCCAGCAGTGAAGGATGGGACACTACCTACGAGCAGTACTTC CASSEGWDTTYEQYF
TRBD1 TRBJ1-1 TRBV28 NA TGTGCCAGCAGTCCCGGGACAGTGAGTCTGCTCCGTGAAGCTTTCTTT CASSPGTVSLLREAFF
NA TRBJ2-5 TRBV5-1 many TGCGCCAGCAGCCCCGCCCGGACAGAACAAGAGACCCAGTACTTC CASSPARTEQETQYF
NA TRBJ2-5 TRBV7-8 many TGTGCCAGCAGCTTATGGGTTGGGGACGCTTGGTACCAAGAGACCCAGTACTTC CASSLWVGDAWYQETQYF
TRBD1 TRBJ2-7 TRBV4-2 many TGTGCCAGCAGCCCAGGACAGGTCGAGCAGTACTTC CASSPGQVEQYF
NA TRBJ2-7 TRBV6-2/TRBV6-3 NA TGTGCCAGCAGTGGCAATCTCTACGAGCAGTACTTC CASSGNLYEQYF
NA TRBJ1-3 TRBV30 many TGTGCCGGCCAGGGGTTAGGAAACACCATATATTTT CAGQGLGNTIYF
NA TRBJ2-5 TRBV18 once TGTGTCAGCTCACCAAAGGAGACCCAGTACTTC CVSSPKETQYF
NA TRBJ2-7 TRBV11-1 many TGTGCCAGCAGCCTCCCGCAGGGGCGCCGGTACGAGCAGTACTTC CASSLPQGRRYEQYF
NA TRBJ2-7 TRBV11-2 many TGTGCCAGCAGCGATCTGAGTCTCTCCTACGAGCAGTACTTC CASSDLSLSYEQYF
TRBD2 TRBJ2-1 TRBV6-1 few TGTGCCAGCAGTGAGTCCGGCGGGAGGGCCAATGAGCAGTTCTTC CASSESGGRANEQFF
NA TRBJ1-6 TRBV18 NA TGTGCCAGCTCACCACTCACCAATCGGGAGGGGAATTCACCCCTCCACTTT CASSPLTNREGNSPLHF
NA TRBJ2-5 TRBV4-1 NA TGCGCCAGCAGCCAAGATTGGGGGGCTGAAGAGACCCAGTACTTC CASSQDWGAEETQYF
TRBD2 TRBJ2-2 TRBV6-2/TRBV6-3 many TGTGCCAGCAGCCCAAGCGGGAGGGCCCTCACCGGGGAGCTGTTTTTT CASSPSGRALTGELFF
TRBD2 TRBJ2-7 TRBV20-1 many TGCAGTGCTAGAGTGAGGACTAGCGGTTCCTACGAGCAGTACTTC CSARVRTSGSYEQYF
TRBD2 TRBJ2-7 TRBV11-1 many TGTGCCAGCAGCCAACGAGCGGGAGGGCCCTACGAGCAGTACTTC CASSQRAGGPYEQYF
NA TRBJ2-7 TRBV20-1 NA TGCAGTGCTAGAGTTATGGGGGCCAACGAGCAGTACTTC CSARVMGANEQYF
NA TRBJ2-7 TRBV28 many TGTGCCAGCAGTCCCCGGAGGGGGACCTACGAGCAGTACTTC CASSPRRGTYEQYF
TRBD1 TRBJ1-2 TRBV28 NA TGTGCTTACAGGGAGCAGGGGGCGCGGGGCTACACCTTC CAYREQGARGYTF
NA TRBJ2-3 TRBV2 many TGTGCCAGCAGTGAGGACTACCCCACAGATACGCAGTATTTT CASSEDYPTDTQYF
TRBD2 TRBJ2-7 TRBV2 NA TGTGCCAGCCGTAGACTAGCGGTATCCTACGAGCAGTACTTC CASRRLAVSYEQYF
NA TRBJ1-4 TRBV5-1 NA TGCGCCAGCAGCCTACTAACAACTAATGAAAAACTGTTTTTT CASSLLTTNEKLFF
NA TRBJ2-5 TRBV27 NA TGTGCCACCCTCACGGACGGGGAGACCCAGTACTTC CATLTDGETQYF
NA TRBJ1-1 TRBV28 many TGTGCCAGCAGTCTCAGGGAAGGGACTGAAGCTTTCTTT CASSLREGTEAFF
NA TRBJ2-5 TRBV4-1 NA TGCGCCAGCAGCCCCCAGGGACGAGGGGAGACCCAGTACTTC CASSPQGRGETQYF
NA TRBJ2-2 TRBV12-3/TRBV12-4 many TGTGCCAGCAGCTCCAGGGTACGGACCCCCACCGGGGAGCTGTTTTTT CASSSRVRTPTGELFF
TRBD1 TRBJ2-3 TRBV7-8 NA TGTGCCAGCAGCCACCGCGGACAGGGAAGCACAGATACGCAGTATTTT CASSHRGQGSTDTQYF
TRBD2 TRBJ2-7 TRBV28 many TGTGCCAGCAGTCCCCAGTCCCCGACTAGCGGAATATACGAGCAGTACTTC CASSPQSPTSGIYEQYF
TRBD1 TRBJ1-1 TRBV5-1 many TGCGCCAGCAAAACAGGGGAAGCCCACACTGAAGCTTTCTTT CASKTGEAHTEAFF
NA TRBJ2-3 TRBV20-1 many TGCAGTGCTAGAGATCAACGGGCGTCCACAGATACGCAGTATTTT CSARDQRASTDTQYF
TRBD2 TRBJ2-5 TRBV7-3 many TGTGCCAGCAGCCTCGGGTTAGCGGGCCCCCAAGAGACCCAGTACTTC CASSLGLAGPQETQYF
TRBD1 TRBJ2-2 TRBV28 many TGTGCCAGCAGTTTGGAAGACAGGGCCTTAAACACCGGGGAGCTGTTTTTT CASSLEDRALNTGELFF
NA TRBJ1-5 TRBV2 many TGTGCCAGCAGTGAACGGCTGGACAATCAGCCCCAGCATTTT CASSERLDNQPQHF
NA TRBJ1-1 TRBV14 few TGTGCCAGCAGCACCGGGACGCAAGCTTTCTTT CASSTGTQAFF
TRBD1 TRBJ1-5 TRBV5-1 NA TGCGCCAGCAGCCTGGGGGACAGCGTTAATCAGCCCCAGCATTTT CASSLGDSVNQPQHF
NA TRBJ2-7 TRBV10-1 many TGCGCCAGCAGTGAGGGATTAGTTGAAGGTGACGAGCAGTACTTC CASSEGLVEGDEQYF
TRBD2 TRBJ2-1 TRBV20-1 NA TGCAGTGCTAGATTTTCTCTCGGGAGGGCCAATGAGCAGTTCTTC CSARFSLGRANEQFF
TRBD2 TRBJ2-7 TRBV7-2 many TGTGCCAGCAGTTCTTCCCGGGGGGTTATATCCTACGAGCAGTACTTC CASSSSRGVISYEQYF
TRBD2 TRBJ2-7 TRBV10-3 many TGTGCCATCGGGACTAGCAACTCCTACGAGCAGTACTTC CAIGTSNSYEQYF
NA TRBJ1-2 TRBV2 many TGTGCCAGCAGTGAACTACTGACTAACTATGGCTACACCTTC CASSELLTNYGYTF
TRBD1 TRBJ2-5 TRBV4-1 many TGCGCCAGCAGCCCCCAAGGGGGACAGGGAGAAAAGACCCAGTACTTC CASSPQGGQGEKTQYF
TRBD1 TRBJ1-2 TRBV2 many TGTGCCAGCAGCCGGACAGGCGACTATGGCTACACCTTC CASSRTGDYGYTF
TRBD2 TRBJ2-3 TRBV20-1 NA TGCAGCGGCCTCGGGGAGGGATACACAGATACGCAGTATTTT CSGLGEGYTDTQYF
TRBD1 TRBJ1-2 TRBV7-9 NA TGTGCCAGACTCCCGGACAGGGACAACTATGGCTACACCTTC CARLPDRDNYGYTF
NA TRBJ2-1 TRBV5-1 many TGTGCCAGCAGCTTAGAAAGGAGCTCCTACAATGAGCAGTTCTTC CASSLERSSYNEQFF